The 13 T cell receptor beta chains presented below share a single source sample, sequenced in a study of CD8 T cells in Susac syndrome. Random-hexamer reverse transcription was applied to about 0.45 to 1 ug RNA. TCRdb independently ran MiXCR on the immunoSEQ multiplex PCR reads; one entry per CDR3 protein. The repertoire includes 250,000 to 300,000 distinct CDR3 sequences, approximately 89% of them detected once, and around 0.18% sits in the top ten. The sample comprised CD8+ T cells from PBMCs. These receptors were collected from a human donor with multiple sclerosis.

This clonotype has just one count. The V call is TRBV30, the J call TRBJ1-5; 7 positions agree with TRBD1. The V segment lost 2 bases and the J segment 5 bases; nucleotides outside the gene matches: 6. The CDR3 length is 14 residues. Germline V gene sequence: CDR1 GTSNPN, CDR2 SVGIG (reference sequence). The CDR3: CAWSKGAGHQPQHF. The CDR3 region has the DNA TGTGCCTGGAGTAAGGGGGCAGGTCATCAGCCCCAGCATTTT.

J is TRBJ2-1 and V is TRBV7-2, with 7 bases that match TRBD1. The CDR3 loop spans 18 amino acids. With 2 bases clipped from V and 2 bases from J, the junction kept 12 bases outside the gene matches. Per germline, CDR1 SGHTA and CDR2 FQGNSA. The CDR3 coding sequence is TGTGCCAGCAGCTTACGCAGACTCGAGACAGGGACCTACAATGAGCAGTTCTTC. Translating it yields CASSLRRLETGTYNEQFF.

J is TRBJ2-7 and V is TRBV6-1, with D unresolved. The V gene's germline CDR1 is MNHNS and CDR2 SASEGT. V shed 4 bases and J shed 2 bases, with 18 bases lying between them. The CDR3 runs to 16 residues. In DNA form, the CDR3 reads TGTGCCAGCAGTGTGGGTCTAGATTTGGCCCCCTACGAGCAGTACTTC. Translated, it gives CASSVGLDLAPYEQYF.

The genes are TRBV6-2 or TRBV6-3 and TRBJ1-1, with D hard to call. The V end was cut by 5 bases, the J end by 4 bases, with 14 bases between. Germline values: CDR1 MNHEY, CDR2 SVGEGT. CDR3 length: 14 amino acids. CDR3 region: CASSASDGVTEAFF. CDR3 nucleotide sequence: TGTGCCAGCAGTGCATCGGACGGGGTCACTGAAGCTTTCTTT.

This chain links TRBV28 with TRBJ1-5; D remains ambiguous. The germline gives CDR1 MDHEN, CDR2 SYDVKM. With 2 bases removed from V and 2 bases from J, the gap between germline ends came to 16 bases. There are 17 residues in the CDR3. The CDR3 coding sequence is TGTGCCAGCAGTTTAGGTAACGAGAATATTGGCAATCAGCCCCAGCATTTT. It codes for CASSLGNENIGNQPQHF.

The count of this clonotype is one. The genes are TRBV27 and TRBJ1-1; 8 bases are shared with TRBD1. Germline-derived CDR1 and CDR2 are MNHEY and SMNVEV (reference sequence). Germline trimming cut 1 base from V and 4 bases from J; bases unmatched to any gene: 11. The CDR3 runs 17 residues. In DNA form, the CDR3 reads TGTGCCAGCAGTTTATGGGGGCAGGGGGCGTTCCTCACTGAAGCTTTCTTT. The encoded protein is CASSLWGQGAFLTEAFF.

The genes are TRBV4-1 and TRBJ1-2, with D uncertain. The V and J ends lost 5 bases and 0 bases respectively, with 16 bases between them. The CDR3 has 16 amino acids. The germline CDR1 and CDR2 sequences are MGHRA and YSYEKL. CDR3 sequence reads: CASSSLDTTPNYGYTF. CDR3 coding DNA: TGCGCCAGCAGCAGCCTCGACACCACCCCTAACTATGGCTACACCTTC.

This CDR3 reads CSAAGVGGEVANNEQFF. CDR3 coding DNA: TGCAGCGCGGCAGGAGTAGGAGGGGAAGTTGCAAACAATGAGCAGTTCTTC. This chain links TRBV29-1 with TRBJ2-1, with D perhaps TRBD2 (6 bases). The V end lost 7 bases, the J end lost 5 bases, and 27 bases lay between the germline ends. Germline assignment: CDR1 SQVTM and CDR2 ANQGSEA. The CDR3 has 17 amino acids.

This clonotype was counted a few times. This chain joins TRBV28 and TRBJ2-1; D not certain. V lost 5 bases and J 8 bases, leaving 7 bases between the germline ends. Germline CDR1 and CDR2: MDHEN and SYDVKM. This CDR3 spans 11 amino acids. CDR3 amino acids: CASSPLDEQFF. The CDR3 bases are TGTGCCAGCAGTCCCTTGGATGAGCAGTTCTTC.

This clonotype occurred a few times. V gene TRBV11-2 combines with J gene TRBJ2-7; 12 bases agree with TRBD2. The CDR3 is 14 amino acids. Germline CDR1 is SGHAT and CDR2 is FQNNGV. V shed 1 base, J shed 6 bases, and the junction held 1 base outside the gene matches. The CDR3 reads CASSLGLAGVEQYF. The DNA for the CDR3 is TGTGCCAGCAGCTTAGGACTAGCGGGAGTCGAGCAGTACTTC.

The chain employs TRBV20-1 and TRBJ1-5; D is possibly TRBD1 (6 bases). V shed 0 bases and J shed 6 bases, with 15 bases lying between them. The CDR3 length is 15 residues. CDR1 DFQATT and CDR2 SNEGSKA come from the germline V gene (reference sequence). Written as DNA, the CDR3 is TGCAGTGCTAGAGATACAGGGTACGAGGCTCAGCCCCAGCATTTT. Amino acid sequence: CSARDTGYEAQPQHF.

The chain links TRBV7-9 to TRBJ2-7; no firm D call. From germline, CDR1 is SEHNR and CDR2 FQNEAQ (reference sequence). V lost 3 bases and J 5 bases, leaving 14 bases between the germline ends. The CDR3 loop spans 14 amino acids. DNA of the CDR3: TGTGCCAGCAGCTTGGAAATCGAGAACGACGAGCAGTACTTC. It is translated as CASSLEIENDEQYF.

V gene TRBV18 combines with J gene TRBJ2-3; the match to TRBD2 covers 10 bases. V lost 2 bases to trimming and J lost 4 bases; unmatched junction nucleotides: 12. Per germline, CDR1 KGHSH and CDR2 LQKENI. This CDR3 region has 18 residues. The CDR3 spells CASSPTPPAGGPSDTQYF. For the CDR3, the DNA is TGTGCCAGCTCACCAACACCCCCAGCGGGGGGGCCCTCAGATACGCAGTATTTT.